The clone carrying this T cell receptor (beta chain) was observed at least ten times. What it recognizes is unknown. Isolation of naive CD8 T cells was achieved by sorting on a CD8+CD4-CCR7+CD45RA+ phenotype. From the PCR reads, TCRdb called clonotypes with MiXCR, one entry per CDR3 protein. Of about 36,000 distinct CDR3 sequences listed, 15% to 20% are singletons. This record belongs to a study of molecular identifiers for immune sequencing clone quantification. General study findings and limits: The sizes of highly expanded clones could be underestimated when identical TCR molecules share a barcode.

This CDR3 comprises 13 residues. Germline V gene sequence: CDR1 PRHDT, CDR2 FYEKMQ (reference sequence). V dropped 8 bases and J dropped 6; count of bases not matched to a gene: 9. The TCR sequence derives from a human donor in good health. Some libraries in this study had Jurkat cell RNA spiked in. Sequencing used naive CD8+ T cells from blood, with Jurkat cell RNA spiked in. Subset reported: FACS-sorted CD8+CD4-CCR7+CD45RA+ naive T cells. This chain connects TRBV13 to TRBJ1-2; 7 bases agree with TRBD1. The CDR3 bases are TGTGCCAGCCGTAGGAGGGGGCGCGATGGCTACACCTTC. It encodes CASRRRGRDGYTF. Using reference TRBV13 and TRBJ1-2 for the parts outside the CDR3, the full variable domain is AAGVIQSPRHLIKEKRETATLKCYPIPRHDTVYWYQQGPGQDPQFLISFYEKMQSDKGSIPDRFSAQQFSDYHSELNMSSLELGDSALYFCASRRRGRDGYTFGSGTRLTVV.